A single sample is the source of the 9 T cell receptor beta chains below, sequenced in a study of blood T cell repertoires in COVID-19. Sequenced by immunoSEQ multiplex PCR; TCRdb stores in-frame clones only, minus some. Of about 400,000 clones listed, more than 80% were seen once; the top ten hold more than 1%. The sequenced material came from peripheral blood. The receptors come from a man aged 40-49 years with acute or convalescent COVID-19.

The chain couples TRBV5-1 to TRBJ2-1; 8 nucleotides line up with TRBD2. Trimming cost V 4 bases and J 9 bases; bases outside gene matches: 9. Germline assignment: CDR1 SGHRS and CDR2 YFSETQ. This CDR3 spans 14 amino acids. In nucleotides, the CDR3 is TGCGCCAGCAGCGCGGGACTAGAGATAAGTGAGCAGTTCTTC. Translating gives CASSAGLEISEQFF.

This chain uses TRBV2 with TRBJ2-7; the match to TRBD1 covers 8 bases. Trimming cost V 0 bases and J 6 bases; bases outside gene matches: 7. This CDR3 is 15 amino acids long. Germline CDR1 reads SNHLY; CDR2 reads FYNNEI. The DNA for the CDR3 is TGTGCCAGCAGTGAAGCGCCAGGACAGGGAGGCGAGCAGTACTTC. Translating it yields CASSEAPGQGGEQYF.

The chain carries TRBV13 and TRBJ2-1, with a possible D match to TRBD1 (6 bases). Trimming removed 2 bases from V and 11 bases from J, with 10 bases in between. The CDR3 runs to 12 residues. Germline CDR1 reads PRHDT; CDR2 reads FYEKMQ (reference sequence). CDR3 DNA: TGTGCCAGCAGCTTACAGGGGAATAAGCAGTTCTTC. Protein: CASSLQGNKQFF.

The chain uses TRBV19 and TRBJ1-5; D not resolved. With 7 bases removed from V and 1 base from J, the gap between germline ends came to 14 bases. The CDR3 length is 15 residues. Germline-derived CDR1 and CDR2 are LNHDA and SQIVND (reference sequence). The CDR3 is CASIPSGLSNQPQHF. The CDR3 DNA reads as TGTGCCAGTATCCCGAGCGGGTTGAGCAATCAGCCCCAGCATTTT. Full variable domain (outside the CDR3, taken from reference TRBV19 and TRBJ1-5): DGGITQSPKYLFRKEGQNVTLSCEQNLNHDAMYWYRQDPGQGLRLIYYSQIVNDFQKGDIAEGYSVSREKKESFPLTVTSAQKNPTAFYLCASIPSGLSNQPQHFGDGTRLSIL.

The genes are TRBV6-1 and TRBJ1-6; 7 nucleotides line up with TRBD1. This CDR3 is built from 16 residues. V was pared by 4 bases and J by 1 base, with 4 bases of the junction left unmatched. The germline gives CDR1 MNHNS, CDR2 SASEGT. The CDR3 is CASSGDRVSYNSPLHF. CDR3 bases: TGTGCCAGCAGTGGAGACAGGGTTTCCTATAATTCACCCCTCCACTTT.

CDR3 bases: TGCGCCAGCAGTACAGGGACTAACTATGGCTACACCTTC. It specifies CASSTGTNYGYTF. The chain combines TRBV4-1 with TRBJ1-2; D perhaps matches TRBD1 (6 bases). The CDR3 has 13 amino acids. The germline V gene encodes CDR1 MGHRA and CDR2 YSYEKL. V gave up 6 bases and J gave up 0 bases, with 8 bases separating them.

The chain couples TRBV6-5 to TRBJ2-2, with D hard to call. The CDR3 spans 15 residues. Germline CDR1 reads MNHEY; CDR2 reads SVGAGI. V gave up 0 bases and J gave up 3 bases, with 8 bases separating them. CDR3 residues: CASSYSQTYTGELFF. The CDR3 coding sequence is TGTGCCAGCAGTTACTCGCAGACATACACCGGGGAGCTGTTTTTT.

The chain couples TRBV5-4 to TRBJ1-1, with D possibly being TRBD1 (6 bases). Trimming took off 6 bases at V and 1 base at J, with 13 bases between the two ends. The germline V gene encodes CDR1 SGHNT and CDR2 YYREEE (reference sequence). CDR3 length: 14 residues. Here the CDR3 reads CASTIGGGNTEAFF. The CDR3 bases are TGTGCCAGCACCATAGGGGGGGGGAACACTGAAGCTTTCTTT.

This chain connects TRBV7-9 to TRBJ2-3; 12 bases fit TRBD2. The ends lost 4 bases at V and 11 bases at J; junction bases unmatched: 4. The CDR3 is 13 amino acids. Per the germline V gene, CDR1 is SEHNR and CDR2 is FQNEAQ (reference sequence). CDR3 sequence reads: CASSSQTSGRQYF. The CDR3 region has the DNA TGTGCCAGCAGCTCCCAGACTAGCGGGAGGCAGTATTTT.